A selection of T cell receptor beta chains follows, all from one sample in a study of PD-1 blockade in classical Hodgkin lymphoma. Profiled with immunoSEQ multiplex PCR; TCRdb holds only in-frame clones, not every one. The table lists 12,000 to 15,000 clones, around 83% of them singletons. Specimen: peripheral blood mononuclear cells (PBMCs), collected at baseline. The receptors derive from a human donor with classical Hodgkin lymphoma. Both conserved end residues are part of each CDR3. For some rows the clone size is stated as once, few or many, or as a class when expanded; others skip it.

clone_size | cdr3_length | v_call | cdr3_aa
once | 15 | TRBV13 | CASSWGNSGANVLTF
NA | 13 | TRBV6-5 | CASRMGVYNEQFF
NA | 11 | TRBV28 | CASSVRREAFF
NA | 15 | TRBV6-5 | CASSLKTGPNYGYTF
NA | 12 | TRBV27 | CASTGLYNEQFF
NA | 14 | TRBV28 | CASNSLGDTGELFF
NA | 17 | TRBV19 | CASSIGLSRGAQETQYF
NA | 16 | TRBV6-5 | CASSSPGLAGGLEQYF
medium-sized | 14 | TRBV28 | CASRPVNRYNEQFF
NA | 11 | TRBV20-1 | CSAGTTGELFF
NA | 13 | TRBV6-5 | CASSGDRGGGYTF
NA | 17 | TRBV4-2 | CASSQGTGRGSYNEQFF
medium-sized | 13 | TRBV27 | CASSSTGHNEQYF
NA | 12 | TRBV13 | CASSLNQYEQYF
NA | 14 | TRBV28 | CASIRQGAGQPQHF
NA | 13 | TRBV19 | CASLEQGRNTIYF
NA | 12 | TRBV28 | CASPGGHTEAFF
NA | 14 | TRBV5-6 | CASSLQGGRDTIYF
NA | 16 | TRBV28 | CASSLGSPYSGNTIYF
NA | 14 | TRBV7-2 | CASRAGGSKNIQYF
NA | 15 | TRBV14 | CASSQDLAGVGGYTF
once | 17 | TRBV19 | CASSPLPGQGASYEQYF
NA | 15 | TRBV2 | CASSEESVGNSPLHF
few | 14 | TRBV9 | CASSVEGSNSPLHF
NA | 18 | TRBV28 | CASSPYVGNRFGTGELFF
NA | 15 | TRBV6-5 | CASSITSGAYNEQFF
NA | 14 | TRBV5-4 | CASSLGGPHNEQFF
NA | 13 | TRBV29-1 | CSVVVAGRETQYF
few | 15 | TRBV5-6 | CASSHRDREVNEQFF
NA | 14 | TRBV4-1 | CASSQEWGAGEQYF
once | 15 | TRBV6-1 | CASSMGQFTNYGYTF
NA | 12 | TRBV2 | CASSVRQGEQFF
few | 13 | TRBV2 | CASRSGTGNEQYF
NA | 14 | TRBV28 | CASSGQTGKNEQFF
NA | 17 | TRBV7-3 | CASSLRPGGPGTDTQYF
few | 16 | TRBV18 | CASSPTQLANTGELFF
NA | 18 | TRBV7-2 | CASSPRQGIGISGNTIYF
NA | 18 | TRBV5-1 | CASSFLHRAGVSYNEQFF
NA | 15 | TRBV9 | CASSWGLATNEKLFF
NA | 15 | TRBV4-2 | CASSQENRPLFEQYF
NA | 17 | TRBV28 | CASSSFLAGDATDTQYF
NA | 16 | TRBV5-4 | CASSLMMGGKGSAQYF
NA | 13 | TRBV7-8 | CASSLVRGGGYTF
NA | 12 | TRBV9 | CASSGKGYEQYF
NA | 16 | TRBV7-2 | CASTKGSLAGYNEQFF
NA | 16 | TRBV11-2 | CASSHGGGPLVETQYF
NA | 16 | TRBV11-2 | CASSLDLRAGNTEAFF
NA | 15 | TRBV4-1 | CASSQSSPVPYGYTF
NA | 14 | TRBV28 | CASTLGSNNSPLHF
NA | 16 | TRBV2 | CASRASQGTYNSPLHF
NA | 15 | TRBV28 | CASSLLGQGFSEQYF
NA | 14 | TRBV5-1 | CASSLEPLNTEAFF
NA | 17 | TRBV6-4 | CASSDSTGRNSNQPQHF
NA | 18 | TRBV7-8 | CASSTPGTAVFMNTEAFF
few | 13 | TRBV29-1 | CSVVTREELEQFF